The 21 T cell receptor beta chains in this list originate from one sample, sequenced in a study of blood T cell repertoires in COVID-19. Profiling relied on immunoSEQ multiplex PCR, and the TCRdb table lists in-frame clones only, not all of them. In the table there are 90,000 to 100,000 clones, more than 65% of which are singletons. The sample comprised peripheral blood. Receptors originate from a woman at least 80 years old with acute or convalescent COVID-19.

This clone has just one count. The V and J genes are TRBV11-1 and TRBJ1-2; 9 nucleotides agree with TRBD1. The V and J ends lost 6 bases and 7 bases, in that order; junction bases with no gene match: 6. Germline CDR1 is SGHAT and CDR2 is FQDESV (reference sequence). The length of the CDR3 is 13 residues. CDR3 DNA sequence: TGTGCCAGCAGTCCCGACAGGGGGTCTGGCTACACCTTC. Protein product: CASSPDRGSGYTF.

The CDR3 here is CASSSPSGTQETQYF. The CDR3 bases are TGTGCCAGCAGTTCGCCTAGCGGGACCCAAGAGACCCAGTACTTC. V and J are TRBV28 and TRBJ2-5, with TRBD2 identical over 9 bases. CDR1 is MDHEN and CDR2 is SYDVKM in the germline V gene. This CDR3 is built from 15 residues. J lost 1 base, V lost 4 bases, and 4 bases had no gene match. The whole variable domain, filled in from reference TRBV28 and TRBJ2-5, reads DVKVTQSSRYLVKRTGEKVFLECVQDMDHENMFWYRQDPGLGLRLIYFSYDVKMKEKGDIPEGYSVSREKKERFSLILESASTNQTSMYLCASSSPSGTQETQYFGPGTRLLVL.

The chain combines TRBV6-5 with TRBJ1-2, with 12 bases identical to TRBD1. V was clipped by 7 bases and J by 4 bases; unmatched bases: 7. The CDR3 is made up of 15 amino acids. Germline V lookup: CDR1 MNHEY, CDR2 SVGAGI. The DNA for the CDR3 is TGTGCCAGCACAATTGGGACAGGGGGCTTCTATGGCTACACCTTC. Translating it yields CASTIGTGGFYGYTF.

The chain joins TRBV19 to TRBJ1-2; 8 positions agree with TRBD1. The CDR3 totals 15 residues. After removal of 3 bases from V and 3 bases from J, the junction contained 6 bases not matched to a gene. Per germline, CDR1 LNHDA and CDR2 SQIVND (reference sequence). The CDR3 coding sequence is TGTGCCAGTAGTATTGGGCCGGGACAGGACTATGGCTACACCTTC. Amino acid sequence: CASSIGPGQDYGYTF.

This rearrangement joins TRBV18 to TRBJ1-1, with D perhaps matching TRBD1 (5 bases). Germline CDR1 and CDR2: KGHSH and LQKENI. The CDR3 extends over 14 amino acids. V was clipped by 6 bases and J by 8 bases, with 19 bases between them. The DNA of the CDR3 is TGTGCCAGCTCGTCGGGGGACGTTCCAATCGAAGCTTTCTTT. Translated: CASSSGDVPIEAFF.

The CDR3 sequence is CASANAVGTDTQYF. As DNA, the CDR3 is TGTGCCAGCGCCAACGCGGTAGGAACAGATACGCAGTATTTT. This sequence joins TRBV18 and TRBJ2-3; no clear D gene. V gave up 8 bases and J gave up 3 bases, with 15 bases separating them. The germline V gene encodes CDR1 KGHSH and CDR2 LQKENI. This CDR3 region has 14 residues. The full variable domain, in which reference TRBV18 and TRBJ2-3 provide the parts outside the CDR3, is NAGVMQNPRHLVRRRGQEARLRCSPMKGHSHVYWYRQLPEEGLKFMVYLQKENIIDESGMPKERFSAEFPKEGPSILRIQQVVRGDSAAYFCASANAVGTDTQYFGPGTRLTVL.

The chain links TRBV6-1 to TRBJ1-3, with a weak D call TRBD1 (6 bases). There are 15 residues in the CDR3. V was shortened by 3 bases and J by 5 bases, with 14 bases between the two germline ends. The germline V gene encodes CDR1 MNHNS and CDR2 SASEGT. This CDR3 is CASSDGQPSRNTIYF. In DNA form, the CDR3 reads TGTGCCAGCAGTGACGGACAGCCATCAAGAAACACCATATATTTT.

The rearrangement uses TRBV6-5 and TRBJ2-7, with a weak D call TRBD2 (6 bases). The germline V gene encodes CDR1 MNHEY and CDR2 SVGAGI. Trimming pared 0 bases from V and 1 base from J, leaving 10 bases between. The CDR3 runs to 15 residues. The CDR3 bases are TGTGCCAGCAGTTACTCCTCCGGAGGGTCCTACGAGCAGTACGTC. The encoded protein is CASSYSSGGSYEQYV.

The rearrangement joins TRBV15 to TRBJ1-5, with a possible D match to TRBD1 (6 bases). V was cut by 5 bases and J by 5 bases, with 16 bases left in between. The V gene's germline CDR1 is LNHNV and CDR2 YYDKDF (reference sequence). The length of the CDR3 is 15 residues. The CDR3 loop reads CATSSRGGDYQPQHF. CDR3 DNA sequence: TGTGCCACCAGCTCCCGAGGGGGTGATTATCAGCCCCAGCATTTT.

The chain has TRBV9 and TRBJ1-1; D is unresolved. This CDR3 has 15 residues. Germline V gene lookup returns CDR1 SGDLS and CDR2 YYNGEE. Between the trimmed V and J ends, which lost 0 bases and 0 bases, there was a span of 9 bases. DNA of the CDR3: TGTGCCAGCAGCGTAGGCGGACTACTGAACACTGAAGCTTTCTTT. It codes for CASSVGGLLNTEAFF.

This clone was seen only once. The gene calls are TRBV2 and TRBJ1-2; D is perhaps TRBD1 (5 bases). Germline CDR1 is SNHLY and CDR2 is FYNNEI. The CDR3 has 14 residues. Trimming took off 7 bases at V and 4 bases at J, with 16 bases between the two ends. Here the CDR3 DNA reads TGTGCCAGCACCGAAGGAAGACAGCCCTATGGCTACACCTTC. It yields the protein CASTEGRQPYGYTF.

The chain uses TRBV6-5 and TRBJ1-2; the match to TRBD1 covers 7 bases. CDR3 length equals 15 residues. V shed 6 bases, J shed 4 bases, and the junction held 11 bases outside the gene matches. CDR1 is MNHEY, CDR2 SVGAGI, per germline. CDR3: CASRMTGTVSYGYTF. CDR3 DNA sequence: TGTGCCAGCAGAATGACCGGGACAGTCTCCTATGGCTACACCTTC.

The chain couples TRBV28 to TRBJ1-2; D gene uncertain. Germline V gene sequence: CDR1 MDHEN, CDR2 SYDVKM. This CDR3 contains 15 residues. V was pared by 5 bases and J by 8 bases, with 21 bases between. The CDR3 DNA sequence: TGTGCCAGCAGTCTCCCCGGACCGCTGGCGGGGGGCTACACCTTC. Amino acids: CASSLPGPLAGGYTF.

The chain couples TRBV5-1 to TRBJ2-5, with 10 bases matching TRBD1. Germline trimming cut 4 bases from V and 9 bases from J; bases unmatched to any gene: 6. The CDR3 totals 13 residues. In germline, CDR1 is SGHRS, CDR2 YFSETQ. The CDR3 DNA is TGCGCCAGCAGCATCGGGACAGGGGAGTCCCAGTACTTC. Its translation: CASSIGTGESQYF. Full variable domain (outside the CDR3, taken from reference TRBV5-1 and TRBJ2-5): KAGVTQTPRYLIKTRGQQVTLSCSPISGHRSVSWYQQTPGQGLQFLFEYFSETQRNKGNFPGRFSGRQFSNSRSEMNVSTLELGDSALYLCASSIGTGESQYFGPGTRLLVL.

CDR3 region: CASNLQPSTDTQYF. As DNA, the CDR3 is TGCGCCAGCAACCTACAGCCTAGCACAGATACGCAGTATTTT. The genes are TRBV5-1 and TRBJ2-3; D not certain. Germline V gives CDR1 SGHRS, CDR2 YFSETQ. V lost 6 bases and J 0 bases, leaving 11 bases between the germline ends. The CDR3 has 14 residues.

The chain couples TRBV20-1 to TRBJ2-7, with 10 bases matching TRBD1. V trimming: 7 bases; J trimming: 5 bases; junction bases outside the gene matches: 2. The CDR3 runs to 11 residues. CDR1 and CDR2 (germline): DFQATT, SNEGSKA (reference sequence). In nucleotides, the CDR3 is TGCAGTGGACAGGGGGCCCACGAGCAGTACTTC. Protein product: CSGQGAHEQYF.

The rearrangement uses TRBV2 and TRBJ1-6, with TRBD1 matching 11 bases. This CDR3 is built from 14 residues. With 6 bases clipped from V and 7 bases from J, the junction kept 2 bases outside the gene matches. CDR1 is SNHLY and CDR2 is FYNNEI in the germline V gene. The CDR3, as DNA: TGTGCCAGCAGGGGGACAGGGGGGAATTCACCCCTCCACTTT. Protein: CASRGTGGNSPLHF.

The chain carries TRBV7-3 and TRBJ2-3; possible D gene TRBD2, 6 bases. Trimming took 3 bases from V and 1 from J, leaving 8 bases between them. CDR3 length equals 14 residues. CDR1 is SGHTA, CDR2 FQGTGA, per germline. The CDR3 DNA is TGTGCCAGCAGCTTCGGGGAGGGCACAGATACGCAGTATTTT. Encoded protein: CASSFGEGTDTQYF.

The CDR3 protein is CAISDSGGAMNEQFF. The CDR3 bases are TGTGCCATCAGTGATAGCGGGGGGGCAATGAATGAGCAGTTCTTC. The V and J genes are TRBV10-3 and TRBJ2-1; 11 nucleotides agree with TRBD2. The V segment lost 3 bases and the J segment 7 bases; nucleotides outside the gene matches: 5. In germline, CDR1 is ENHRY, CDR2 SYGVKD. The CDR3 is made up of 15 amino acids.

This chain uses TRBV4-1 with TRBJ2-5, with TRBD2 matching 8 bases. In germline, CDR1 is MGHRA, CDR2 YSYEKL. The ends lost 0 bases at V and 0 bases at J; junction bases unmatched: 9. The CDR3 consists of 18 residues. The DNA for the CDR3 is TGCGCCAGCAGCCAAGATGAGGGCGGGGGGCTGTACCAAGAGACCCAGTACTTC. Translation gives CASSQDEGGGLYQETQYF.

V usage is TRBV4-1 and J usage is TRBJ2-2; D ambiguous. Trimming took off 0 bases at V and 6 bases at J, with 8 bases between the two ends. Germline V gene lookup returns CDR1 MGHRA and CDR2 YSYEKL. CDR3 length: 14 residues. The CDR3 is CASSQDRVAGELFF. In DNA form, the CDR3 reads TGCGCCAGCAGCCAAGATCGGGTAGCCGGGGAGCTGTTTTTT.